This TCR beta chain came from a study of beta chain features in type 1 diabetes. Sorting with CD45RO/CCR7/CD25/CD127/CD95/CD27 yielded naive, central memory, regulatory and stem-like memory CD4+ cells. Investigators reverse transcribed all isolated RNA, so they sequenced expressed TCRB transcripts. Generated by immunoSEQ multiplex PCR, the TCRdb table keeps only in-frame clones and is missing some. The top ten hold about 0.6% of the sample, which has approximately 140,000 clones, roughly 10% seen once. A few counts support this clone. The CDR3 covers 19 residues. Germline V lookup: CDR1 SNHLY, CDR2 FYNNEI. The junction had 15 bases not matched to a gene; V was cut back by 6 bases and J by 1 base.

The chain has TRBV2 and TRBJ2-6; 7 bases map to TRBD1. This sequence originates from a woman aged 40 to 50 in good health. Sequencing input: central memory CD4+ T cells from blood. The CDR3, as DNA: TGTGCCAGCAGACGCGACAGGGTGCTTTTTGGTTCTGGGGCCAACGTCCTGACTTTC. Translated: CASRRDRVLFGSGANVLTF.